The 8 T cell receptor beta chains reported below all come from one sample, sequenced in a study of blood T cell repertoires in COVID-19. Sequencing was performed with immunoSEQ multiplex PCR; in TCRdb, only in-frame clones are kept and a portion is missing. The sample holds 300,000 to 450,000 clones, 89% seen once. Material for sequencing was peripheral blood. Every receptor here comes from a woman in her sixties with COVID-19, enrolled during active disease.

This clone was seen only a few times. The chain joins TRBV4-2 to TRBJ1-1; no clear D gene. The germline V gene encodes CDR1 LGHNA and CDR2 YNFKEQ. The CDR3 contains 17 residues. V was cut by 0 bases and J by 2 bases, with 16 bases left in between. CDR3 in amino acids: CASSQDRGFSFNTEAFF. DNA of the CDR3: TGTGCCAGCAGCCAAGATAGAGGCTTCTCCTTCAACACTGAAGCTTTCTTT.

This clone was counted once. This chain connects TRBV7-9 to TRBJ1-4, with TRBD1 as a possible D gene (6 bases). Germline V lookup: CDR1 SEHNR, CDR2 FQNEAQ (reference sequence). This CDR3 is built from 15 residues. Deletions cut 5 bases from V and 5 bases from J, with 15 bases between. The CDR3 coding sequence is TGTGCCAGCAGCAGAGAGGGGGGGATGAATGAAAAACTGTTTTTT. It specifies CASSREGGMNEKLFF.

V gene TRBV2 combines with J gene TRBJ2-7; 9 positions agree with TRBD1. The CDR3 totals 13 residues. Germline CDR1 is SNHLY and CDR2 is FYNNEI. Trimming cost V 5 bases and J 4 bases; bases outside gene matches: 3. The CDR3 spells CASSRDRAYEQYF. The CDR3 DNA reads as TGTGCCAGCAGTCGGGACAGGGCTTACGAGCAGTACTTC.

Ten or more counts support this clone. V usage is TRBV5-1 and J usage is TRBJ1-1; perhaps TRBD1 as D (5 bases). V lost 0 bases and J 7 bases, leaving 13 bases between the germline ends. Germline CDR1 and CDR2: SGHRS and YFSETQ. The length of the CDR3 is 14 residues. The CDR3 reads CASSLDYQGSEAFF. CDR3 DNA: TGCGCCAGCAGCTTGGATTATCAGGGCAGTGAAGCTTTCTTT. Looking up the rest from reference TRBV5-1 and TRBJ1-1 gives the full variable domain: KAGVTQTPRYLIKTRGQQVTLSCSPISGHRSVSWYQQTPGQGLQFLFEYFSETQRNKGNFPGRFSGRQFSNSRSEMNVSTLELGDSALYLCASSLDYQGSEAFFGQGTRLTVV.

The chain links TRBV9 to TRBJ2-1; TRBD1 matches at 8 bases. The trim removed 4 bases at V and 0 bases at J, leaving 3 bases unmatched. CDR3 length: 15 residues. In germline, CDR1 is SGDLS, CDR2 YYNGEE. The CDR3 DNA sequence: TGTGCCAGCAGCTCCGGGACAGGCTCCTACAATGAGCAGTTCTTC. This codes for CASSSGTGSYNEQFF. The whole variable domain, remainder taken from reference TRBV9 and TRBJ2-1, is DSGVTQTPKHLITATGQRVTLRCSPRSGDLSVYWYQQSLDQGLQFLIQYYNGEERAKGNILERFSAQQFPDLHSELNLSSLELGDSALYFCASSSGTGSYNEQFFGPGTRLTVL.

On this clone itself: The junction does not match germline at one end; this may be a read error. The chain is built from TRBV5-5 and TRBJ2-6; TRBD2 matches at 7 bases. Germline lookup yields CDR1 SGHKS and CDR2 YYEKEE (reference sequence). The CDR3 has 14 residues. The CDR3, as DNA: TGTGCCAGCAGCCCCCGGGGAGGGGACAACGTCCTGACTTTC. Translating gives CASSPRGGDNVLTF. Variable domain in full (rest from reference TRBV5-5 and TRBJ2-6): DAGVTQSPTHLIKTRGQQVTLRCSPISGHKSVSWYQQVLGQGPQFIFQYYEKEERGRGNFPDRFSARQFPNYSSELNVNALLLGDSALYLCASSPRGGDNVLTFGAGSRLTVL.

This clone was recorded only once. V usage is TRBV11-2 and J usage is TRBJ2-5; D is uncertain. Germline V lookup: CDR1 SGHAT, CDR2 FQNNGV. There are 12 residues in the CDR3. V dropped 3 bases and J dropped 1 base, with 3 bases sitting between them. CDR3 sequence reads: CASSFLQETQYF. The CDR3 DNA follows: TGTGCCAGCAGCTTCCTCCAAGAGACCCAGTACTTC.

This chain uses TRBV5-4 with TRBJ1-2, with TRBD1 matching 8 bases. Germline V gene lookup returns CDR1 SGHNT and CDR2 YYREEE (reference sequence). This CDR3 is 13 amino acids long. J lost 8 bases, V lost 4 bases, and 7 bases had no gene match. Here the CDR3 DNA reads TGTGCCAGCAGCACAACAGGGGGGAGAGGCTACACCTTC. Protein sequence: CASSTTGGRGYTF. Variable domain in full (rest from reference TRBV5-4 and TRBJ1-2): ETGVTQSPTHLIKTRGQQVTLRCSSQSGHNTVSWYQQALGQGPQFIFQYYREEENGRGNFPPRFSGLQFPNYSSELNVNALELDDSALYLCASSTTGGRGYTFGSGTRLTVV.